The rows below give T cell receptor beta chains drawn from one sample of a study of blood T cell repertoires in COVID-19. The method was immunoSEQ multiplex PCR; TCRdb's version includes in-frame clones alone and lacks a portion of them. The table has fewer than 50,000 clones, roughly 90% seen once. Sequenced material: peripheral blood. The receptor set was obtained from a human donor in a cohort sampled during active COVID-19. Both conserved end residues are part of each CDR3. D genes are given only for firm matches. Clone size is stated in some rows and not others, as once, few, many or a class when expanded.

v_call,j_call,clone_size,cdr3_length,d_call,cdr3_aa,cdr3_nt
TRBV2,TRBJ1-2,-,16,TRBD1,CASSELDRGGLYGYTF,TGTGCCAGCAGTGAACTCGACAGGGGAGGGTTGTATGGCTACACCTTC
TRBV18,TRBJ1-5,-,14,-,CASSPAGEGQPQHF,TGTGCCAGCTCACCGGCAGGGGAGGGACAGCCCCAGCATTTT
TRBV12-3/TRBV12-4,TRBJ1-1,-,13,TRBD1,CASSGQGITEAFF,TGTGCCAGCAGTGGACAGGGGATAACGGAAGCTTTCTTT
TRBV3-1/TRBV3-2,TRBJ2-7,once,15,-,CASSLTDRGPYEQYF,TGTGCCAGCAGCCTTACCGACCGGGGTCCCTACGAGCAGTACTTC
TRBV4-1,TRBJ2-4,-,17,TRBD2,CASSQRDYLLAKNIQYF,TGCGCCAGCAGCCAAAGGGACTACTTGCTAGCCAAAAACATTCAGTACTTC
TRBV18,TRBJ1-2,-,16,TRBD1,CASSPPGQGAWDGYTF,TGTGCCAGCTCACCACCGGGACAGGGGGCATGGGATGGCTACACCTTC
TRBV5-4,TRBJ2-1,-,15,TRBD1,CASSPGDRGYNEQFF,TGTGCCAGCAGCCCCGGGGACAGGGGGTACAATGAGCAGTTCTTC
TRBV4-1,TRBJ2-1,-,16,TRBD2,CASSQALAGGPNEQFF,TGCGCCAGCAGCCAAGCCCTAGCGGGAGGGCCGAATGAGCAGTTCTTC
TRBV6-5,TRBJ1-6,-,14,-,CASTPHARSVPLHF,TGTGCCAGCACCCCTCATGCGAGGTCTGTACCCCTCCACTTT
TRBV10-3,TRBJ2-6,-,15,-,CAISESGGGANVLTF,TGTGCCATCAGTGAGTCAGGGGGTGGGGCCAACGTCCTGACTTTC
TRBV3-1/TRBV3-2,TRBJ1-3,-,19,-,CASSRNPPTGLSMGNTIYF,TGTGCCAGCAGCCGGAACCCCCCCACAGGGCTGAGTATGGGAAACACCATATATTTT
TRBV18,TRBJ1-1,-,14,TRBD1,CASYATGQNTEAFF,TGTGCCAGTTACGCGACAGGGCAGAACACTGAAGCTTTCTTT